Below are 19 T cell receptor beta chains sequenced from a single sample in a study of blood T cell repertoires in COVID-19. The repertoire was sequenced with immunoSEQ multiplex PCR; TCRdb's copy has only in-frame clones and lacks some. The sample lists about 150,000 clones, over 80% occurring once. The material sequenced was peripheral blood. The receptors here all came from a man of 80 years or more with acute or convalescent COVID-19.

The chain employs TRBV5-1 and TRBJ2-2, with a possible D match to TRBD1 (6 bases). The CDR3 has 17 amino acids. Per the germline V gene, CDR1 is SGHRS and CDR2 is YFSETQ. V was trimmed by 0 bases and J by 2 bases, leaving 14 bases between them. CDR3 in amino acids: CASSLAPGDSNTGELFF. The DNA for the CDR3 is TGCGCCAGCAGCTTGGCCCCAGGGGATTCAAACACCGGGGAGCTGTTTTTT.

The chain employs TRBV4-1 and TRBJ1-2; 7 bases match TRBD1. Trimming took 2 bases from V and 2 from J; bases not matched to a gene: 8. Germline loops: CDR1 MGHRA, CDR2 YSYEKL. The length of the CDR3 is 16 residues. The CDR3 protein is CASSQTNRDSNYGYTF. CDR3 nucleotide sequence: TGCGCCAGCAGCCAAACTAACCGGGACAGCAACTATGGCTACACCTTC.

The rearrangement uses TRBV25-1 and TRBJ2-7, with D perhaps matching TRBD1 (6 bases). CDR3 length: 13 residues. Trimming took off 4 bases at V and 10 bases at J, with 17 bases between the two ends. Germline V gene lookup returns CDR1 MGHDK and CDR2 SYGVNS. CDR3: CASSGFGGSEQYF. As DNA, the CDR3 is TGTGCCAGCAGTGGCTTTGGGGGCTCGGAACAGTACTTC.

The V gene is TRBV28, the J gene TRBJ2-7, with D perhaps matching TRBD2 (5 bases). CDR3 length equals 13 residues. From germline, CDR1 is MDHEN and CDR2 SYDVKM. The V and J ends lost 7 bases and 2 bases respectively, with 12 bases between them. CDR3 sequence (DNA): TGTGCCAGCAAGAGGACTCGTCCCTACGAGCAGTACTTC. This sequence encodes CASKRTRPYEQYF.

V usage is TRBV12-3 or TRBV12-4 and J usage is TRBJ1-5; the D is unclear. V was cut by 3 bases and J by 7 bases, with 7 bases left in between. The CDR3 totals 12 residues. CDR3 bases: TGTGCCAGCAGTTTCCCGCTACAGCCCCAGCATTTT. It codes for CASSFPLQPQHF.

This clone was observed a single time. The rearrangement links TRBV7-9 to TRBJ1-6, with D unclear. Trimming stripped 5 bases from V and 9 bases from J, with 17 bases between. This CDR3 region has 15 residues. CDR1 SEHNR and CDR2 FQNEAQ come from the germline V gene (reference sequence). The CDR3 loop is CASSPTGLASSPLHF. Here the CDR3 DNA reads TGTGCCAGCAGCCCGACCGGGCTAGCGTCTTCACCCCTCCACTTT.

This clone was counted a few times. This sequence joins TRBV11-2 and TRBJ2-7; unclear D gene. V was clipped by 5 bases and J by 2 bases, with 4 bases between them. From germline, CDR1 is SGHAT and CDR2 FQNNGV. The CDR3 runs to 11 residues. CDR3 bases: TGTGCCAGCAGCCGGGCCTACGAGCAGTACTTC. This sequence encodes CASSRAYEQYF.

V is TRBV30 and J is TRBJ2-7; 8 bases fit TRBD1. V was clipped by 4 bases and J by 5 bases; unmatched bases: 4. Germline values: CDR1 GTSNPN, CDR2 SVGIG (reference sequence). The CDR3 has 12 amino acids. CDR3 residues: CAWTSRGHEQYF. CDR3 nucleotide sequence: TGTGCCTGGACGTCCAGGGGGCACGAGCAGTACTTC. Based on the CDR3 plus reference TRBV30 and TRBJ2-7, the full variable domain is SQTIHQWPATLVQPVGSPLSLECTVEGTSNPNLYWYRQAAGRGLQLLFYSVGIGQISSEVPQNLSASRPQDRQFILSSKKLLLSDSGFYLCAWTSRGHEQYFGPGTRLTVT.

The chain recombines TRBV24-1 with TRBJ2-1; TRBD2 is a possible D gene (6 bases). Germline V gives CDR1 KGHDR, CDR2 SFDVKD. The CDR3 extends over 20 amino acids. Trimming removed 3 bases at V and 2 bases at J, with 25 bases between. The CDR3 DNA reads TGTGCCACCAGTGATAACCTCCGAGCGGGTCCAACGGGGGCCTACAATGAGCAGTTCTTC. Translated, it gives CATSDNLRAGPTGAYNEQFF.

This clone occurred a few times. The CDR3 nucleotides read TGCGCCAGCAGACAATCCGGGACAGTGGAGACCCAGTACTTC. Translation: CASRQSGTVETQYF. The genes are TRBV5-1 and TRBJ2-5, with 7 nucleotides matching TRBD1. The germline V gene has CDR1 SGHRS and CDR2 YFSETQ. The CDR3 covers 14 residues. The V and J ends lost 5 bases and 5 bases, in that order; junction bases with no gene match: 9.

The chain combines TRBV18 with TRBJ1-2; D is perhaps TRBD1 (5 bases). This CDR3 has 16 amino acids. Deletions cut 3 bases from V and 4 bases from J, with 18 bases between. CDR1 and CDR2 (germline): KGHSH, LQKENI. The CDR3 nucleotides are TGTGCCAGCTCACCCGGTGGGGCAGGAGAACTCTATGGCTACACCTTC. Translating gives CASSPGGAGELYGYTF.

The chain uses TRBV19 and TRBJ2-2, with TRBD2 matching over 11 bases. From germline, CDR1 is LNHDA and CDR2 SQIVND (reference sequence). This CDR3 is 16 amino acids long. The junction had 4 bases not matched to a gene; V was cut back by 2 bases and J by 5 bases. CDR3 loop: CASSILAGGVTGELFF. In DNA form, the CDR3 reads TGTGCCAGTAGTATACTAGCGGGAGGTGTGACCGGGGAGCTGTTTTTT.

The genes are TRBV3-1 (or the pseudogene TRBV3-2) and TRBJ1-2; D perhaps matches TRBD1 (6 bases). Per germline, CDR1 LGHDT and CDR2 YNNKEL (reference sequence). The CDR3 runs to 15 residues. V gave up 0 bases and J gave up 3 bases, with 11 bases separating them. The CDR3 DNA is TGTGCCAGCAGCCAAGAAGGACAGAACTACTATGGCTACACCTTC. Protein: CASSQEGQNYYGYTF.

The chain carries TRBV5-6 and TRBJ2-3; maybe TRBD2 (6 bases). This CDR3 contains 13 residues. The V end was cut by 2 bases, the J end by 5 bases, with 9 bases between. Germline CDR1 and CDR2: SGHDT and YYEEEE. The CDR3 DNA is TGTGCCAGCAGCTTCTTGGGGGGAGATACGCAGTATTTT. Protein sequence: CASSFLGGDTQYF.

CDR3 region: CASSPQSGEGTEAFF. The CDR3, as DNA: TGTGCCAGCTCACCACAATCAGGGGAAGGAACTGAAGCTTTCTTT. V usage is TRBV18 and J usage is TRBJ1-1; weak D call: TRBD1 (6 bases). This CDR3 contains 15 residues. The V end was cut by 1 base, the J end by 5 bases, with 14 bases between. Germline CDR1 reads KGHSH; CDR2 reads LQKENI.

The V and J genes are TRBV18 and TRBJ2-1, with 7 bases that match TRBD1. The CDR3 loop spans 15 amino acids. Germline V lookup: CDR1 KGHSH, CDR2 LQKENI. The V and J ends lost 3 bases and 4 bases, in that order; junction bases with no gene match: 6. DNA for the CDR3: TGTGCCAGCTCACCTCGACAGGGCGCGTACAATGAGCAGTTCTTC. The encoded protein is CASSPRQGAYNEQFF.

The chain uses TRBV6-2 or TRBV6-3 and TRBJ1-4; D perhaps matches TRBD1 (6 bases). The CDR3 extends over 17 amino acids. Deletions cut 5 bases from V and 7 bases from J, with 23 bases between. CDR1 MNHEY and CDR2 SVGEGT come from the germline V gene. The CDR3 loop is CASSRNTVGGRTEKLFF. The CDR3 DNA reads TGTGCCAGCAGTCGCAATACGGTCGGGGGGCGCACTGAAAAACTGTTTTTT.

The chain couples TRBV5-1 to TRBJ2-3, with 15 bases fitting TRBD2. Trimming removed 0 bases from V and 4 bases from J; junction bases left unmatched: 3. The CDR3 sequence is 17 residues long. CDR1 is SGHRS and CDR2 is YFSETQ in the germline V gene. The CDR3 nucleotides read TGCGCCAGCAGCTTGGTGGGACTAGCGGGAGGAGCAGATACGCAGTATTTT. Protein: CASSLVGLAGGADTQYF.

V gene TRBV9 combines with J gene TRBJ2-1; tentative D call: TRBD1 (5 bases). Trimming removed 2 bases at V and 7 bases at J, with 13 bases between. CDR3 length equals 14 residues. The germline gives CDR1 SGDLS, CDR2 YYNGEE. DNA of the CDR3: TGTGCCAGCAGCGTGGGGCCCAATGGGAATGAGCAGTTCTTC. Encoded protein: CASSVGPNGNEQFF.